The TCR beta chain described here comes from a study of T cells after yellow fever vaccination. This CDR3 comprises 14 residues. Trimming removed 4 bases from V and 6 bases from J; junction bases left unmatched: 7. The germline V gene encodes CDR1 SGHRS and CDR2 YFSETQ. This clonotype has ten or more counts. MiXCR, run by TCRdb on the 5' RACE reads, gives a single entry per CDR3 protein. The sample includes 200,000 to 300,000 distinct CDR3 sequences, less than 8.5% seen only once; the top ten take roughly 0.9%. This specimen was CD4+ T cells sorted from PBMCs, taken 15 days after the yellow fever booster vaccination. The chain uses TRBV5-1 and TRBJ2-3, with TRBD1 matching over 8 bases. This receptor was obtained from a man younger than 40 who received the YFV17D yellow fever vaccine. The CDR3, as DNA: TGCGCCAGCAGCATAGGACAGGGAGGCGATACGCAGTATTTT. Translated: CASSIGQGGDTQYF.